Below, one T cell receptor beta chain is given with its context. This CDR3 has 13 amino acids. V was clipped by 5 bases and J by 7 bases; unmatched bases: 2. Germline CDR1 SGHRS, CDR2 YFSETQ. This specimen comes from a study of blood T cell repertoires in COVID-19. Study context: Sources were T cells, B-cell-depleted T cells, or PBMCs; the material itself was cDNA or gDNA.

Sequencing used immunoSEQ multiplex PCR; TCRdb keeps in-frame clones, though not all of them. Of roughly 140,000 clones listed, under 90% are singletons. This receptor was obtained from a human donor in a cohort sampled during active COVID-19. The rearrangement uses TRBV5-1 and TRBJ1-6, with 8 bases identical to TRBD1. The sequencing sample was made of peripheral blood. The chain's CDR3 is CASRGQENSPLHF. The CDR3 DNA sequence: TGCGCCAGCAGGGGACAGGAGAATTCACCCCTCCACTTT. Full variable domain (outside the CDR3, taken from reference TRBV5-1 and TRBJ1-6): KAGVTQTPRYLIKTRGQQVTLSCSPISGHRSVSWYQQTPGQGLQFLFEYFSETQRNKGNFPGRFSGRQFSNSRSEMNVSTLELGDSALYLCASRGQENSPLHFGNGTRLTVT.